A single sample is the source of the 10 T cell receptor beta chains below, sequenced in a study of cytomegalovirus exposure and HLA in healthy donors. Produced via immunoSEQ multiplex PCR; TCRdb's table is partial and in-frame only. The sample includes about 400,000 clones, 86% of them seen just once. The sample taken for sequencing was PBMCs. All receptors derive from a young woman in good health and CMV-seronegative.

This clone occurred a few times. V usage is TRBV7-9 and J usage is TRBJ2-7, with 9 positions matching TRBD2. V lost 1 base and J lost 7; bases outside the gene matches: 8. This CDR3 contains 15 residues. CDR1 is SEHNR, CDR2 FQNEAQ, per germline (reference sequence). The DNA of the CDR3 is TGTGCCAGCAGCTTAGTTGGACTAGCGACGGTAGAGCAGTACTTC. It translates to CASSLVGLATVEQYF.

This sequence joins TRBV28 and TRBJ2-1; 9 nucleotides align to TRBD2. The CDR3 loop spans 11 amino acids. Per germline, CDR1 MDHEN and CDR2 SYDVKM. The DNA for the CDR3 is TGTCGGACTAGCGACTACAATGAGCAGTTCTTC. This encodes CRTSDYNEQFF. Together with reference TRBV28 and TRBJ2-1, the CDR3 gives the full variable domain: DVKVTQSSRYLVKRTGEKVFLECVQDMDHENMFWYRQDPGLGLRLIYFSYDVKMKEKGDIPEGYSVSREKKERFSLILESASTNQTSMYLCRTSDYNEQFFGPGTRLTVL.

This clone has just one count. The chain recombines TRBV5-6 with TRBJ2-4; D might be TRBD2 (5 bases). Looked up from germline, CDR1 is SGHDT and CDR2 is YYEEEE. The CDR3 consists of 15 residues. The germline V and J ends were trimmed by 0 bases and 7 bases, with 14 bases remaining between them. Here the CDR3 reads CASSLESGWGNIQYF. The DNA for the CDR3 is TGTGCCAGCAGCTTGGAGTCGGGATGGGGTAACATTCAGTACTTC.

The rearrangement uses TRBV19 and TRBJ2-7, with 10 bases lining up with TRBD2. The trim removed 5 bases at V and 0 bases at J, leaving 7 bases unmatched. CDR3 length equals 16 residues. Germline-derived CDR1 and CDR2 are LNHDA and SQIVND (reference sequence). This CDR3 reads CASSGPSGRASYEQYF. The CDR3 DNA reads as TGTGCCAGTAGTGGTCCGAGCGGGAGGGCCTCCTACGAGCAGTACTTC.

The chain joins TRBV4-2 to TRBJ2-1, with 11 bases matching TRBD2. V shed 3 bases, J shed 6 bases, and the junction held 7 bases outside the gene matches. Germline V lookup: CDR1 LGHNA, CDR2 YNFKEQ. There are 16 residues in the CDR3. CDR3: CASSQAGLAASNEQFF. CDR3 DNA sequence: TGTGCCAGCAGCCAGGCGGGACTAGCGGCCTCCAATGAGCAGTTCTTC.

The chain carries TRBV2 and TRBJ1-5; 8 nucleotides line up with TRBD1. The ends lost 4 bases at V and 2 bases at J; junction bases unmatched: 4. This CDR3 has 15 residues. The germline V gene encodes CDR1 SNHLY and CDR2 FYNNEI. CDR3 sequence reads: CASSVTGGRNQPQHF. The CDR3 DNA reads as TGTGCCAGCAGTGTAACAGGGGGACGCAATCAGCCCCAGCATTTT.

The chain is built from TRBV5-1 and TRBJ2-7, with 9 bases that match TRBD1. Germline V CDR1 and CDR2: SGHRS, YFSETQ. V was pared by 4 bases and J by 2 bases, with 7 bases of the junction left unmatched. The CDR3 is made up of 15 amino acids. The CDR3, as DNA: TGCGCCAGCAGCGTGGGACAGGGAGCCACCTACGAGCAGTACTTC. The encoded protein is CASSVGQGATYEQYF.

The chain carries TRBV5-6 and TRBJ1-1, with 9 bases identical to TRBD1. Germline CDR1 reads SGHDT; CDR2 reads YYEEEE. The ends lost 0 bases at V and 6 bases at J; junction bases unmatched: 3. The CDR3 is 14 residues long. CDR3 nucleotides: TGTGCCAGCAGCTTGGGACAGGGGGGGGCTGAAGCTTTCTTT. Protein product: CASSLGQGGAEAFF.

The chain employs TRBV6-6 and TRBJ2-7; 8 positions match TRBD1. This CDR3 spans 15 amino acids. The germline V gene encodes CDR1 MNHNY and CDR2 SVGAGI (reference sequence). Germline trimming cut 6 bases from V and 1 base from J; bases unmatched to any gene: 8. The CDR3 region has the DNA TGTGCCAGCAGCCCCGGACAGGGCCGTTCCTACGAGCAGTACTTC. Protein product: CASSPGQGRSYEQYF.

The gene calls are TRBV7-2 and TRBJ2-1; D is unresolved. V shed 2 bases and J shed 0 bases, with 5 bases lying between them. This CDR3 region has 14 residues. Germline CDR1 SGHTA, CDR2 FQGNSA. CDR3 residues: CASSLSVSYNEQFF. The CDR3 bases are TGTGCCAGCAGCTTATCGGTCTCCTACAATGAGCAGTTCTTC.